This T cell receptor (beta chain) originates from a study of T cell responses to AZD1222 COVID-19 vaccine (dated by TCRdb to the early 2020s). About the investigation overall: A total of 230 to 250 trial participants underwent TCR sequencing, of whom around 210 had received two doses of AZD1222 and approximately 25 had received two doses of the MenACWY control vaccine. Trial participants were enrolled into age subgroups of 18-55, 56-69 and 70-plus years, which contained roughly 140, 27 and 60 TCR-sequenced participants, respectively. The research as a whole found: Participants were mostly white British and included more females than males, and it was suggested by the authors that clonal diversity may have been underestimated. Reportedly, almost half of the unique spike-specific TCRs recognized epitopes lying outside the regions that are mutated in the B.1.351 and B.1.1.7 variants. The 56-69-year group was small, and its depth increase did not reach significance, likely because of low power. Because no day 14 peak-response samples were available, the repertoires could be characterized only after the peak T cell response. Only five to seven AZD1222 recipients were SARS-CoV-2 seropositive at baseline, limiting conclusions about previously exposed vaccinees. The vaccine-associated CD4 TCRs covered the entire spike protein, and the dominant responses fell in regions 160-218 and 743-854. After two AZD1222 doses, both the breadth and the depth of spike-specific TCRs were significantly higher than at day 0 and than in MenACWY recipients.

The CDR3 regions of human TCRbeta chains were analyzed by immunosequencing. Under the source paper's analysis protocol: Repertoire TCRs were matched against a reference library of SARS-CoV-2-specific TCRs generated with the MIRA antigen-specificity platform. Breadth was defined as the fraction of unique TCRs that were SARS-CoV-2-associated. Depth was defined as the fraction of total T cells that were SARS-CoV-2-associated. Using the MIRA data, every spike-specific TCR was mapped to the spike region that the TCR reacted to and assigned to either a CD4 or a CD8 class. Log10-transformed breadth and depth values were compared by one-way ANOVA with Sidak's multiple comparisons tests. Held by TCRdb, this immuneACCESS table contains in-frame sequences only and omits some clones. Under half of the omission traces to an unresolved V gene where checked; the cause of the rest is unknown. V and J calls and clone size are given by that table; D and trimming were obtained from the DNA. This sample comprises 120,000 or so clones, over 75% of them detected only once. Around 20% of the sample is taken by the ten largest.

V loses 0 bases of germline sequence and J loses 1 base, and the interval between the two ends is 10 bases. Measured from the cysteine to the phenylalanine, the CDR3 is 16 residues long. The DNA shown is the 48-base CDR3, in frame from base 1. The germline V gene (reference sequence) sets CDR1 to LNHDA and CDR2 to SQIVND. Worth noting for this clone: It has no known antigen specificity. No quality values exist for individual bases; no much larger clone is one base distant.

Reading the label with the study, this specimen's time point is: baseline before first vaccination. The sample's treatment or condition, from its label and the paper: meningococcal conjugate vaccine given as trial control. Samples from vaccinated people were obtained from the UK trials COV001 and COV002, which included a single-blind randomized controlled phase 2/3 trial of AZD1222 (ChAdOx1 nCoV-19) in healthy adults. Trial participant PBMC samples were collected at day 0 and day 28 after the second dose for TCRbeta chain sequencing. The rearranged chain carries TRBV19 and TRBJ2-1, with TRBD2 perhaps the D gene, on 5 matching bases. The TCR originated in an adult in good health. The starting material was peripheral blood, obtained on day 0 of MenACWY control vaccination. The base sequence is TGTGCCAGTAGTATAGAGGCTAGCAGGTCCTACAATGAGCAGTTCTTC. Its amino acids are CASSIEASRSYNEQFF. Extended through the reference TRBV19 and TRBJ2-1 proteins, this CDR3 yields the full variable domain: DGGITQSPKYLFRKEGQNVTLSCEQNLNHDAMYWYRQDPGQGLRLIYYSQIVNDFQKGDIAEGYSVSREKKESFPLTVTSAQKNPTAFYLCASSIEASRSYNEQFFGPGTRLTVL.